The rows below give T cell receptor beta chains drawn from one sample of a study of T cell changes during pregnancy in multiple sclerosis. Profiling relied on immunoSEQ multiplex PCR, and the TCRdb table lists in-frame clones only, not all of them. The data show 32,000 or so clones, roughly nine tenths seen once. This specimen consisted of CD4+ T cells from peripheral blood mononuclear cells, obtained in the second trimester of pregnancy. Receptor source: a female donor with multiple sclerosis, enrolled in a pregnancy study. Both conserved end residues are part of each CDR3. A D gene is named only where the DNA matches it firmly.

D: NA
V: TRBV10-3
J: TRBJ2-7
DNA: TGTGCCGTCTCTAGCTCCTACGAGCAGTACTTC
CDR3: CAVSSSYEQYF

D: NA
V: TRBV5-1
J: TRBJ2-7
DNA: TGCGCCAGCAGCTCGGGGGGGACAGGGTCCTACGAGCAGTACTTC
CDR3: CASSSGGTGSYEQYF

D: TRBD1
V: TRBV5-1
J: TRBJ1-1
DNA: TGCGCCAGCAGCCCGACCGGGGCAGGGGGCACTGAAGCTTTCTTT
CDR3: CASSPTGAGGTEAFF

D: NA
V: TRBV19
J: TRBJ2-5
DNA: TGTGCCAGTAGTGTTGACAGGACCCAAGAGACCCAGTACTTC
CDR3: CASSVDRTQETQYF

D: NA
V: TRBV27
J: TRBJ1-2
DNA: TGTGCCAGCAGTTTAAAGGGCAGGGGCGAGGGCTACACCTTC
CDR3: CASSLKGRGEGYTF

D: NA
V: TRBV7-8
J: TRBJ1-1
DNA: TGTGCCAGCAGCTTAGCGATCAAGCGAGGGGAAGCTTTCTTT
CDR3: CASSLAIKRGEAFF

D: NA
V: TRBV7-2
J: TRBJ2-2
DNA: TGTGCCAGCAGCTCCGATCGGGCCGGGGAGCTGTTTTTT
CDR3: CASSSDRAGELFF

D: TRBD2
V: TRBV5-1
J: TRBJ2-7
DNA: TGCGCCAGCAGCTTGACGGGGCTATGGGCGGGGGTGTCCTACGAGCAGTACTTC
CDR3: CASSLTGLWAGVSYEQYF

D: NA
V: TRBV9
J: TRBJ2-1
DNA: TGTGCCAGCACCCCCGACTCTGCGAGCTCCTACAATGAGCAGTTCTTC
CDR3: CASTPDSASSYNEQFF

D: TRBD2
V: TRBV27
J: TRBJ2-1
DNA: TGTGCCAGCAGTTTTCAGGGCGGGAGACTGTACAATGAGCAGTTCTTC
CDR3: CASSFQGGRLYNEQFF

D: TRBD1
V: TRBV7-9
J: TRBJ2-2
DNA: TGTGCCAGCAGCTACAGGGGTTTGGGGCTGTTTTTT
CDR3: CASSYRGLGLFF

D: NA
V: TRBV30
J: TRBJ1-1
DNA: TGTGCCTCCGTCCGGGTCGGGACTGAAGCTTTCTTT
CDR3: CASVRVGTEAFF

D: NA
V: TRBV12-5
J: TRBJ2-6
DNA: TGTGCTAGTGGTTCCATTGAGTCGGTCCTGACTTTC
CDR3: CASGSIESVLTF

D: TRBD1
V: TRBV2
J: TRBJ2-1
DNA: TGTGCCAGCAGGGCCGGGACAGGGGACAATGAGCAGTTCTTC
CDR3: CASRAGTGDNEQFF

D: TRBD1
V: TRBV30
J: TRBJ1-2
DNA: TGTGCCTGGAGGCAGACAGGGGGTGAGGGCTACACCTTC
CDR3: CAWRQTGGEGYTF

D: NA
V: TRBV6-5
J: TRBJ2-7
DNA: TGTGCCAGCAGTTACGGTAGTAGCGGCACCTACGAGCAGTACTTC
CDR3: CASSYGSSGTYEQYF

D: NA
V: TRBV10-3
J: TRBJ2-7
DNA: TGTGCCATCAGTGGGTCCTCTAGCGTCTCCTACGAGCAGTACTTC
CDR3: CAISGSSSVSYEQYF

D: TRBD1
V: TRBV7-9
J: TRBJ1-1
DNA: TGTGCCAGCAGCATAGTACAGGGGTCACCGAACACTGAAGCTTTCTTT
CDR3: CASSIVQGSPNTEAFF

D: TRBD2
V: TRBV6-5
J: TRBJ2-3
DNA: TGTGCCAGCAGTTATGGGACTAGCAGACGCACAGATACGCAGTATTTT
CDR3: CASSYGTSRRTDTQYF

D: NA
V: TRBV5-4
J: TRBJ2-2
DNA: TGTGCCAGCAGCTTCCCTCTAGCAAAGAACACCGGGGAGCTGTTTTTT
CDR3: CASSFPLAKNTGELFF

D: NA
V: TRBV7-8
J: TRBJ2-7
DNA: TGTGCCAGCAGCTCCTCACTCGGTCTCTACGAGCAGTACTTC
CDR3: CASSSSLGLYEQYF

D: TRBD2
V: TRBV5-1
J: TRBJ2-3
DNA: TGCGCCAGCAGCTTGGGGCTAGCGGGACCCACAGATACGCAGTATTTT
CDR3: CASSLGLAGPTDTQYF

D: NA
V: TRBV25-1
J: TRBJ2-1
DNA: TGTGCCAGCAGTGATCCCAGGGTATCGGCCTACAATGAGCAGTTCTTC
CDR3: CASSDPRVSAYNEQFF

D: NA
V: TRBV29-1
J: TRBJ1-1
DNA: TGCAGCGCGGGGGTCTTGGACACTGAAGCTTTCTTT
CDR3: CSAGVLDTEAFF

D: NA
V: TRBV7-9
J: TRBJ1-1
DNA: TGTGCCAGCAGCTTAGATGCGGGGTCCGAAGCTTTCTTT
CDR3: CASSLDAGSEAFF

D: NA
V: TRBV27
J: TRBJ1-3
DNA: TGTGCCAGCAGTTTAGCAGGGAACCACCCTGGAAACACCATATATTTT
CDR3: CASSLAGNHPGNTIYF

D: NA
V: TRBV7-9
J: TRBJ1-4
DNA: TGTGCCAGCAGCTTGGGGGGAACTAATGAAAAACTGTTTTTT
CDR3: CASSLGGTNEKLFF

D: NA
V: TRBV4-3
J: TRBJ1-1
DNA: TGCGCCAGCAGCCAAGTAGGGGTATCTGCTGAAGCTTTCTTT
CDR3: CASSQVGVSAEAFF

D: NA
V: TRBV5-1
J: TRBJ1-5
DNA: TGCGCCAGCAGCTTGGAGGGGAGCAATCAGCCCCAGCATTTT
CDR3: CASSLEGSNQPQHF

D: TRBD1
V: TRBV5-1
J: TRBJ1-5
DNA: TGCGCCAGCAGCTTGGGGACAGGACGCAATCAGCCCCAGCATTTT
CDR3: CASSLGTGRNQPQHF

D: TRBD1
V: TRBV6-5
J: TRBJ1-4
DNA: TGTGCCAGCAGTTACGGCGTGGGACAGGGGGAAAAACTGTTTTTT
CDR3: CASSYGVGQGEKLFF